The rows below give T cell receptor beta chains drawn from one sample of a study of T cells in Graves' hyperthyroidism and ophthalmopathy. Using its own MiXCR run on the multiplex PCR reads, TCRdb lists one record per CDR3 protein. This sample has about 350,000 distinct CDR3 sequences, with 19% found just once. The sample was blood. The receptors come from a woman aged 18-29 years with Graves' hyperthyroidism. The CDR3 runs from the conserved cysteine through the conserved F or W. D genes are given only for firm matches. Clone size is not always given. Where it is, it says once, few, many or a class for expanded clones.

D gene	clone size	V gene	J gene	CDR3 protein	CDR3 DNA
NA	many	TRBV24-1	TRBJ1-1	CATREGTEAFF	TGTGCCACCAGGGAGGGCACTGAAGCTTTCTTT
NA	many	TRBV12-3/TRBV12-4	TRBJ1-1	CASTEGDYGTEAFF	TGTGCCAGCACCGAAGGGGACTACGGGACTGAAGCTTTCTTT
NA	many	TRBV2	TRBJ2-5	CASRPDSSETQYF	TGTGCCAGCAGGCCGGACTCGTCGGAGACCCAGTACTTC
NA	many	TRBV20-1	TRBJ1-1	CSARGRGSLGLNTEAFF	TGCAGTGCTAGAGGGAGAGGGTCTCTTGGATTGAACACTGAAGCTTTCTTT
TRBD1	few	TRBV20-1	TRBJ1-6	CSAGGQGNSPLHF	TGCAGTGCAGGGGGACAGGGGAATTCACCCCTCCACTTT
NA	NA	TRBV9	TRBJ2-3	CASSVSTDTQYF	TGTGCCAGCAGCGTGTCCACAGATACGCAGTATTTT
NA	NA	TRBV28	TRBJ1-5	CASSFMADSNQPQHF	TGTGCCAGCAGTTTTATGGCCGATAGCAATCAGCCCCAGCATTTT
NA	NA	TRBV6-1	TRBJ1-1	CASSGRRRNTEAFF	TGTGCCAGCAGTGGACGACGGAGAAACACTGAAGCTTTCTTT
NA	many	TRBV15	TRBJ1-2	CATTPGGGADGYTF	TGTGCCACCACTCCCGGGGGGGGGGCGGATGGCTACACCTTC
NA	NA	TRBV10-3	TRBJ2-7	CAISESVDSVEQYF	TGTGCCATCAGTGAGTCGGTGGACAGCGTCGAGCAGTACTTC
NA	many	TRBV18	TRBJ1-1	CASSPDRAEAFF	TGTGCCAGCTCACCCGACAGAGCTGAAGCTTTCTTT
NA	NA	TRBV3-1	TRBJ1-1	CASTRESGREAFF	TGTGCCAGCACCCGGGAGTCCGGAAGGGAAGCTTTCTTT
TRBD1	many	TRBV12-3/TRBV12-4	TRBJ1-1	CASSLGRTGGTTAEAFF	TGTGCCAGCAGCCTGGGGCGGACAGGGGGTACGACAGCTGAAGCTTTCTTT
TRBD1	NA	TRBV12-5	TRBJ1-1	CASGPPGTGAEAFF	TGTGCTAGTGGCCCCCCCGGGACAGGGGCTGAAGCTTTCTTT
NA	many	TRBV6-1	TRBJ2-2	CASSPSLFPNTGELFF	TGTGCCAGCAGTCCCTCCCTGTTCCCGAACACCGGGGAGCTGTTTTTT
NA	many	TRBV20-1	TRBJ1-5	CSARTASNQPQHF	TGCAGTGCTAGAACGGCTAGCAATCAGCCCCAGCATTTT
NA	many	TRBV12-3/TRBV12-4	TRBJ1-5	CASSLTGSGQPQHF	TGTGCCAGCAGTTTAACAGGGAGTGGTCAGCCCCAGCATTTT
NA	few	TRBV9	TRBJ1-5	CASSVKGGQPQHF	TGTGCCAGCAGCGTAAAGGGGGGCCAGCCCCAGCATTTT
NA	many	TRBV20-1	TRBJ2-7	CSANTPGQSSYEQYF	TGCAGTGCAAACACCCCGGGGCAGAGCTCCTACGAGCAGTACTTC
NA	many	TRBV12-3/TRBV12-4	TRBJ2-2	CASSPDGGPPTGELFF	TGTGCCAGCAGCCCAGACGGGGGTCCTCCCACCGGGGAGCTGTTTTTT
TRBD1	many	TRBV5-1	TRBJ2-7	CASSLQGATYEQYF	TGCGCCAGCAGCCTTCAGGGGGCAACGTACGAGCAGTACTTC
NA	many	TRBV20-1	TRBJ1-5	CSAREGGRDNQPQHF	TGCAGTGCTAGAGAGGGAGGTCGGGACAATCAGCCCCAGCATTTT
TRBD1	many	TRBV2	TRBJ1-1	CASRVTGNRGRAFF	TGTGCCAGCAGAGTGACAGGGAACAGGGGTAGGGCTTTCTTT
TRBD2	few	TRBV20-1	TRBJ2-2	CSARGGGVYSGGRPTGELFF	TGCAGTGCTAGGGGCGGAGGGGTTTATAGCGGGGGACGTCCCACCGGGGAGCTGTTTTTT
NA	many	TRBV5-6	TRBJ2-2	CASSLEPTNTGELFF	TGTGCCAGCAGCTTGGAACCCACGAACACCGGGGAGCTGTTTTTT
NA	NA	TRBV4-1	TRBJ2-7	CASSQRSFPDYEQYF	TGCGCCAGCAGCCAACGAAGTTTTCCGGACTACGAGCAGTACTTC
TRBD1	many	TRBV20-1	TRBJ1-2	CSVYRGLTGYTF	TGCAGTGTCTACAGGGGGTTAACGGGCTACACCTTC
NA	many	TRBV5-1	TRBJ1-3	CASRATGVSGNTIYF	TGCGCCAGCAGAGCAACAGGCGTCTCTGGAAACACCATATATTTT
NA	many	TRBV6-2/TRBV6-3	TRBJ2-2	CASSYTETVAGNTGELFF	TGTGCCAGCAGTTACACCGAAACTGTCGCAGGCAACACCGGGGAGCTGTTTTTT
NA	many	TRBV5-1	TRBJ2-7	CASSKTVVGDEQYF	TGCGCCAGCAGCAAAACAGTGGTGGGGGACGAGCAGTACTTC
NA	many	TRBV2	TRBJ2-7	CASRFLAYEQYF	TGTGCCAGCAGGTTCCTAGCCTACGAGCAGTACTTC
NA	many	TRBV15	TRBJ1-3	CATSNRPISGNTIYF	TGTGCCACCAGCAATCGACCGATCTCTGGAAACACCATATATTTT
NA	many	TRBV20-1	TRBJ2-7	CSASPRTDSSYEQYF	TGCAGTGCTAGCCCCCGGACAGATAGCTCCTACGAGCAGTACTTC
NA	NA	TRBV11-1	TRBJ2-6	CASSAPGRSSGANVLTF	TGTGCCAGCAGCGCCCCGGGACGGAGCTCTGGGGCCAACGTCCTGACTTTC
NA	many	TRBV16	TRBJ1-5	CASSQSPGWEGNQPQHF	TGTGCCAGCAGCCAATCTCCCGGCTGGGAGGGGAATCAGCCCCAGCATTTT
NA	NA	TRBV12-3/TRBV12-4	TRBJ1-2	CASSFSTGTSGYTF	TGTGCCAGCAGTTTTAGTACGGGTACCTCTGGCTACACCTTC
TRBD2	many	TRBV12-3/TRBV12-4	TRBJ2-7	CASSPAGGFYEQYF	TGTGCCAGCAGTCCAGCGGGGGGATTCTACGAGCAGTACTTC
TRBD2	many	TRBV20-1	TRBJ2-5	CSARRTSQETQYF	TGCAGTGCCCGCCGGACTAGCCAAGAGACCCAGTACTTC
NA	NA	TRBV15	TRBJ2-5	CATSRKQGLETQYF	TGTGCCACCAGCAGAAAACAGGGCCTAGAGACCCAGTACTTC
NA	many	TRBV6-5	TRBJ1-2	CASSYSGSKHYGYTF	TGTGCCAGCAGTTACTCGGGCAGTAAGCACTATGGCTACACCTTC
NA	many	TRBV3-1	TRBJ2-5	CASSQGGPETQYF	TGTGCCAGCAGCCAAGGTGGGCCCGAGACCCAGTACTTC
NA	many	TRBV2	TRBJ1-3	CASSEYRPGTWEGVGNTIYF	TGTGCCAGCAGTGAATATCGCCCTGGAACATGGGAAGGAGTTGGAAACACCATATATTTT
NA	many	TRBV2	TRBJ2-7	CAGRLGVEQYF	TGTGCCGGCAGACTGGGCGTCGAGCAGTACTTC
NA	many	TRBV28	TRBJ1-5	CASREQGREGQPQHF	TGTGCCAGCAGGGAGCAGGGGCGAGAAGGTCAGCCCCAGCATTTT
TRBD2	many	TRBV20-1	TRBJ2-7	CSVDGLAGMSYEQYF	TGCAGTGTTGACGGACTAGCGGGGATGTCCTACGAGCAGTACTTC
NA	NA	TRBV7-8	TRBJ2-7	CASSSSESGYLPYEQYF	TGTGCCAGCAGTTCCTCGGAGAGCGGATACCTACCCTACGAGCAGTACTTC